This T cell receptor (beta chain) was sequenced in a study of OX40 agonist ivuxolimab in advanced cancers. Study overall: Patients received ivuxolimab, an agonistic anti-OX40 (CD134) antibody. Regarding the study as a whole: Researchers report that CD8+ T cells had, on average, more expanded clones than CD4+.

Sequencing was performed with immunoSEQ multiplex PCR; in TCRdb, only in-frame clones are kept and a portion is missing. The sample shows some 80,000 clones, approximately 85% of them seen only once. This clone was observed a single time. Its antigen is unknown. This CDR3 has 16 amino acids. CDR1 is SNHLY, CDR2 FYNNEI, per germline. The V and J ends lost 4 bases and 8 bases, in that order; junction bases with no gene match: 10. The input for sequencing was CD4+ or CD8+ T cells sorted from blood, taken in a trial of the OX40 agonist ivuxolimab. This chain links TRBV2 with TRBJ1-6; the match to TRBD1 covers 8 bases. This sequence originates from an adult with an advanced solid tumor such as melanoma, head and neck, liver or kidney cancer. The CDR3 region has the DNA TGTGCCAGCAGTGGTAGGGGACAGGCCTCGGATTCACCCCTCCACTTT. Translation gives CASSGRGQASDSPLHF.